This T cell receptor (beta chain) derives from a study of control samples from healthy donors and cancer patients. Looked up from germline, CDR1 is SGDLS and CDR2 is YYNGEE. The V gene lost 0 bases and the J gene lost 6 bases, with 10 bases spanning the gap. This CDR3 region has 15 residues. Profiled with immunoSEQ multiplex PCR; TCRdb holds only in-frame clones, not every one. This sample has about 98,000 clones, with about four fifths found just once. V gene TRBV9 combines with J gene TRBJ1-6; D gene unclear. Sequencing was done on a sample of blood. The TCR comes from a woman aged 30 to 39 in good health. The CDR3 sequence is CASSVEVKTNSPLHF. The DNA of the CDR3 is TGTGCCAGCAGCGTAGAGGTCAAGACTAATTCACCCCTCCACTTT.